Listed below are T cell receptor beta chains from one sample, sequenced in a study of spatial heterogeneity in lung cancer. Via MiXCR, TCRdb re-called the 5' RACE reads, giving one row per CDR3 protein. The sample lists 90,000 or so distinct CDR3 sequences, roughly 8.7% seen once, with 6.9% in the top ten. This material consisted of PBMCs, taken at surgery. These receptors were obtained from a male donor with early-stage non-small cell lung cancer. CDR3s include the opening cysteine and the closing phenylalanine or tryptophan. The order of the fields is D gene, clone size, V gene, J gene, CDR3 DNA, CDR3 protein. D genes are given only for firm matches. Only some rows state a clone size, as once, few, many or a class for expanded clones.

>NA|many|TRBV6-5|TRBJ2-3
TGTGCCAGCAGTTACCCCGAGGGGTCAGATACGCAGTATTTT
CASSYPEGSDTQYF
>TRBD1|many|TRBV7-9|TRBJ2-3
TGTGCCAGCAGCCCTACTGTTATTTCGAGGGGGCGAGATACGCAGTATTTT
CASSPTVISRGRDTQYF
>NA|many|TRBV10-3|TRBJ2-7
TGTGCCATCAGACTAGCAGCCGGCTACGAGCAGTACTTC
CAIRLAAGYEQYF
>NA|many|TRBV28|TRBJ1-2
TGTGCCAGCAGGCTGAGGTCCTATGGCTACACCTTC
CASRLRSYGYTF
>NA|few|TRBV2|TRBJ1-6
TGTGCCAGCAGTGCGTCCTTAGCGAATTCACCCCTCCACTTT
CASSASLANSPLHF
>TRBD1|many|TRBV12-3/TRBV12-4|TRBJ2-2
TGTGCCAGCAGTTTGACAGGGAGCACCGGGGAGCTGTTTTTT
CASSLTGSTGELFF
>NA|many|TRBV5-1|TRBJ2-1
TGCGCCAGCTCCATTCAAGGTGCAAGCTCCTACAATGAGCAGTTCTTC
CASSIQGASSYNEQFF
>NA|few|TRBV10-3|TRBJ1-1
TGTGCCATCACGACAGGCCTGAACACTGAAGCTTTCTTT
CAITTGLNTEAFF
>NA|NA|TRBV29-1|TRBJ2-3
TGCAGCGTTGATAGGGGAGTTACAGATACGCAGTATTTT
CSVDRGVTDTQYF
>NA|NA|TRBV20-1|TRBJ1-1
TGCAGTGCCGAGGGGAGCACTGAAGCTTTCTTT
CSAEGSTEAFF
>NA|few|TRBV24-1|TRBJ2-2
TGTGCCACCCAGAGCACAGGAGCGAACACCGGGGAGCTGTTTTTT
CATQSTGANTGELFF
>NA|many|TRBV7-9|TRBJ1-1
TGTGCCAGCAGCACCGGTGCGGTTAACACTGAAGCTTTCTTT
CASSTGAVNTEAFF
>TRBD1|NA|TRBV6-5|TRBJ2-7
TGTGCCACCTCCGTCCACGGGACAGGGCACTACGAGCAGTACTTC
CATSVHGTGHYEQYF
>NA|many|TRBV20-1|TRBJ2-6
TGCAGTGCTAGAGAGGGGACTGGGGCCAACGTCCTGACTTTC
CSAREGTGANVLTF
>NA|few|TRBV29-1|TRBJ2-3
TGCAGCCCCCGTAAGAGGGGTTTTAAGCTGAGCACAGATACGCAGTATTTT
CSPRKRGFKLSTDTQYF
>NA|many|TRBV7-2|TRBJ2-5
TGTGCCAGCAGCTTAGGACGTCAAGGGGAGACCCAGTACTTC
CASSLGRQGETQYF
>NA|many|TRBV11-2|TRBJ2-1
TGTGCCAGCAGCACTGACAGAATCAATGAGCAGTTCTTC
CASSTDRINEQFF
>TRBD1|few|TRBV27|TRBJ1-6
TGTGCCAGCAGTTTCCGTGGACAGGATAGCTCCTATAATTCACCCCTCCACTTT
CASSFRGQDSSYNSPLHF
>NA|many|TRBV3-1|TRBJ2-5
TGTGCCAGCAGCCAAAACTGGGGGGAGACCCAGTACTTC
CASSQNWGETQYF
>NA|few|TRBV7-2|TRBJ2-1
TGTGCCAGCAGCTCCGGTAGTAGCCTATCAAGCCGAGAGCAGTTCTTC
CASSSGSSLSSREQFF
>NA|few|TRBV5-5|TRBJ1-3
TGTGCCAGCACTCAAGGGGGTGCTGGAAACACCATATATTTT
CASTQGGAGNTIYF
>NA|many|TRBV28|TRBJ2-7
TGTGCCAGCAGTCGTACAGTCTTTTGGCAGTACTTC
CASSRTVFWQYF
>TRBD1|many|TRBV10-3|TRBJ1-2
TGTGCCATCAGTGAGGGACAGGGCTCTGGCTACACCTTC
CAISEGQGSGYTF
>NA|NA|TRBV7-2|TRBJ2-3
TGTGCCAGCAGCTTGGGTTCACGCACGTCAGATACGCAGTATTTT
CASSLGSRTSDTQYF
>NA|many|TRBV7-3|TRBJ1-1
TGTGCCAGCAGCCCAGGGTCCGGCTACACTGAAGCTTTCTTT
CASSPGSGYTEAFF
>NA|NA|TRBV18|TRBJ1-1
TGTGCCAGCTCACCGGGCCCCGGCGTGAACACTGAAGCTTTCTTT
CASSPGPGVNTEAFF
>NA|few|TRBV20-1|TRBJ2-1
TGCAGTGCTAGAGATGGCGGCGGGGCAGCGGATGAGCAGTTCTTC
CSARDGGGAADEQFF
>NA|NA|TRBV6-1|TRBJ2-5
TGTGCCAGCAGTGTACGACGGCCTGTTGAGACCCAGTACTTC
CASSVRRPVETQYF
>TRBD1|many|TRBV5-4|TRBJ2-3
TGTGCCGGCGGGACAGGGGGCGAAGATACGCAGTATTTT
CAGGTGGEDTQYF
>NA|few|TRBV6-6|TRBJ2-2
TGTGCCAGCACGGGGACACGACACACCGGGGAGCTGTTTTTT
CASTGTRHTGELFF
>NA|NA|TRBV4-1|TRBJ2-5
TGCGCCAGCAGCCTACAGGCTCAAGAGACCCAGTACTTC
CASSLQAQETQYF
>NA|few|TRBV7-2|TRBJ2-1
TGTGCCAGCAGCTCTCCCCTCACAGGGAATGAGCAGTTCTTC
CASSSPLTGNEQFF
>NA|many|TRBV12-3/TRBV12-4|TRBJ1-4
TGTGCCAGCAGTTTAAGGGCGGGACACAATGAAAAACTGTTTTTT
CASSLRAGHNEKLFF